This T cell receptor (beta chain) was profiled in a study of T cells in Graves' hyperthyroidism and ophthalmopathy. The source material, RNA transcripts, was used to amplify TCR beta CDR3 regions. The HTBI primer set was used in a first-round RT-PCR of the TCR CDR3. Via MiXCR, TCRdb re-called the multiplex PCR reads, giving one row per CDR3 protein. Of hundreds of thousands of distinct CDR3 sequences listed, about 20% are singletons. In its sample, this clonotype was seen many times. CDR3 length equals 16 residues. Germline CDR1 and CDR2: SGHTA and FQGNSA. Trimming took off 2 bases at V and 0 bases at J, with 10 bases between the two ends.

The receptor comes from a man between 40 and 49 years old with Graves' ophthalmopathy. The chain couples TRBV7-2 to TRBJ2-2; D is uncertain. Source material: blood. CDR3 sequence reads: CASSLPYPTNTGELFF. The CDR3 coding sequence is TGTGCCAGCAGCTTACCATATCCCACGAACACCGGGGAGCTGTTTTTT.